This T cell receptor (beta chain) was sequenced for a study of T-cell reconstitution after alpha-beta-depleted transplantation in children. Unique molecular identifiers were used in preparing the TCRbeta library. TCRdb reprocessed the PCR reads with MiXCR, giving one entry per CDR3 protein. There are 400,000 to 500,000 distinct CDR3 sequences in the sample; about a tenth occur only once, and approximately 5% lies in the top ten. This clonotype was seen once. The ends were cut back, 5 bases at V and 6 bases at J, with 14 bases in the middle. Germline V gene lookup returns CDR1 SGHAT and CDR2 FQNNGV. This CDR3 is 13 amino acids long.

J is TRBJ2-7 and V is TRBV11-2; possibly TRBD1 or TRBD2 for D (9 bases each). Sequenced here: PBMCs from the stem cell graft donor, sampled from the stem cell graft. The TCR was taken from a human donor who donated a stem cell graft to a child with acute myeloid leukemia. This CDR3 is CASSLAGQGEQYF. Written as DNA, the CDR3 is TGTGCCAGCAGCCTAGCGGGACAGGGCGAGCAGTACTTC.